One and the same sample provided the 10 T cell receptor beta chains below, sequenced in a study of molecular identifiers for immune sequencing clone quantification. TCRdb re-called the PCR reads through MiXCR, storing one row per CDR3 protein. Here the sample spans some 320,000 distinct CDR3 sequences, 20% to 25% being singletons. The sequenced sample was naive CD8+ T cells from blood, with Jurkat cell RNA spiked in. Subset described: FACS-sorted CD8+CD4-CCR7+CD45RA+ naive T cells. The receptors derive from a human donor in good health. Some libraries in this study had Jurkat cell RNA spiked in.

As concerns this clonotype: A much larger clone differs from this one at a single base, so this may be a read error. The rearrangement uses TRBV7-9 and TRBJ2-5; TRBD1 might be the D (5 bases). The germline CDR1 and CDR2 sequences are SEHNR and FQNEAQ (reference sequence). This CDR3 contains 15 residues. The CDR3 reads CASSLADIFGETQHF. The CDR3 DNA is TGTGCCAGCAGCTTAGCGGACATATTCGGAGAGACCCAGCACTTC. The full variable domain, completed using reference TRBV7-9 and TRBJ2-5, is DTGVSQNPRHKITKRGQNVTFRCDPISEHNRLYWYRQTLGQGPEFLTYFQNEAQLEKSRLLSDRFSAERPKGSFSTLEIQRTEQGDSAMYLCASSLADIFGETQHFGPGTRLLVL.

The genes are TRBV14 and TRBJ2-7; 10 bases align to TRBD1. V lost 5 bases and J lost 4; bases outside the gene matches: 8. Per the germline V gene, CDR1 is SGHDN and CDR2 is FVKESK. The CDR3 is 15 residues long. CDR3 nucleotides: TGTGCCAGCAGCTCCCGGGACAGGGGAAGATACGAGCAGTACTTC. It encodes CASSSRDRGRYEQYF.

Details on this clonotype: This clone may be a read error of a much larger clone one base away. This chain connects TRBV5-1 to TRBJ1-2, with a weak D call TRBD1 (6 bases). There are 16 residues in the CDR3. Germline-derived CDR1 and CDR2 are SGHRS and YFSETQ. Trimming took 4 bases from V and 3 from J, leaving 19 bases between them. In DNA form, the CDR3 reads TGCGCCAGCAGCGCGCCTGCGGACAGTTCAGACTATGGCTACACCTTC. This encodes CASSAPADSSDYGYTF.

This clonotype appeared a single time. A clone one base away is much larger, so this may be a read error. Likely a read error: the CDR3 ends without its conserved phenylalanine or tryptophan. The limits of the CDR3 on the DNA are not certain, so only TCRdb's listed CDR3 is given. The gene calls are TRBV21-1 and TRBJ1-6; TRBD1 is the table's D call and was not checked against the DNA. TRBV21-1 is a listed pseudogene. Counting both end residues, the CDR3 totals 14 amino acids. The CDR3 spells CASSRDTLGSPLHS.

There are many counts of this clonotype. V usage is TRBV30 and J usage is TRBJ2-7; a weak D match, TRBD2 (5 bases). The V gene's germline CDR1 is GTSNPN and CDR2 SVGIG (reference sequence). Trimming removed 2 bases from V and 6 bases from J, with 8 bases in between. The CDR3 has 11 amino acids. CDR3 loop: CAWSIRGEQYF. In DNA form, the CDR3 reads TGTGCCTGGAGTATCCGGGGCGAGCAGTACTTC.

This clonotype was observed many times. This chain connects TRBV19 to TRBJ2-3; D may be TRBD1 or TRBD2 (5 bases each). Germline CDR1 reads LNHDA; CDR2 reads SQIVND (reference sequence). V lost 6 bases and J 0 bases, leaving 28 bases between the germline ends. The CDR3 consists of 20 residues. The CDR3 protein is CASSPGPMIRGSSSTDTQYF. The DNA for the CDR3 is TGTGCCAGTAGCCCAGGGCCAATGATCCGGGGCTCGTCTAGCACAGATACGCAGTATTTT.

This clonotype was counted ten times or more. The chain is built from TRBV7-9 and TRBJ2-7, with D perhaps TRBD1 or TRBD2 (5 bases each). Germline assignment: CDR1 SEHNR and CDR2 FQNEAQ (reference sequence). This CDR3 region has 13 residues. V was cut by 1 base and J by 6 bases, with 10 bases left in between. CDR3 protein: CASSLVPGSEQYF. Here the CDR3 DNA reads TGTGCCAGCAGCTTAGTTCCAGGGAGCGAGCAGTACTTC.

The V call is TRBV4-3, the J call TRBJ2-7, with D possibly matching TRBD2 (6 bases). Germline CDR1 LGHNA, CDR2 YSLEER. V was trimmed by 2 bases and J by 3 bases, leaving 11 bases between them. The CDR3 has 14 residues. CDR3 loop: CASSQYLTSYEQYF. DNA for the CDR3: TGCGCCAGCAGCCAATACCTGACTAGCTACGAGCAGTACTTC.

This clonotype was counted at least ten times. This chain links TRBV12-3 or TRBV12-4 with TRBJ1-1; weak D call: TRBD1 (5 bases). The CDR3 consists of 15 residues. Trimming left V 4 bases short and J 0 bases short, with 12 bases between. This chain's CDR3 is CASSWDLYLNTEAFF. The CDR3 DNA reads as TGTGCCAGCAGTTGGGACCTCTACCTGAACACTGAAGCTTTCTTT.

On this clonotype: Given a much more abundant clone one base away, this may be a read error. The gene calls are TRBV5-1 and TRBJ2-5; D gene ambiguous. The CDR3 loop spans 15 amino acids. CDR1 is SGHRS, CDR2 YFSETQ, per germline. The CDR3 nucleotides read TGCGCCAGCAGCCACACGCAAAGGGTCCAAGAGACCCAGTGCTTC. Amino acids: CASSHTQRVQETQCF.